The sequence of this T cell receptor (beta chain) was determined in a study of blood T cell repertoires in COVID-19. V was shortened by 6 bases and J by 2 bases, with 10 bases between the two germline ends. Germline V gene lookup returns CDR1 MNHEY and CDR2 SVGAGI. The CDR3 is 14 residues long. Clones were sequenced by immunoSEQ multiplex PCR, and TCRdb holds only the in-frame ones, with some missing. In the table there are a few hundred thousand clones, over 80% of which are singletons. Sequences were obtained from peripheral blood. This clonotype was obtained from a woman in her 50s with active or convalescent COVID-19. The rearrangement joins TRBV6-5 to TRBJ2-2; D may be TRBD2 (6 bases). This chain's CDR3 is CASRPGLNTGELFF. The CDR3 DNA reads as TGTGCCAGCAGACCGGGACTTAACACCGGGGAGCTGTTTTTT.